This TCR beta chain was captured in a study of human T cells and chemical hapten exposure. TCRdb processed the RACE reads anew with MiXCR; each CDR3 protein has one entry. This table holds about 380,000 distinct CDR3 sequences, approximately 5.1% found once. V lost 0 bases to trimming and J lost 3 bases, with 14 bases between them. The germline V gene encodes CDR1 LNHNV and CDR2 YYDKDF (reference sequence). This CDR3 comprises 16 residues. This clonotype appeared a few times. Time point reported: patch test 1, 2 weeks after DPC sensitization. Treatment: therapeutic diphenylcyclopropenone sensitization with weekly scalp DPC.

This TCR came from a woman aged 45-65 years with alopecia areata. Some clones in this sample may be carry-over from other donors' samples. The chain links TRBV15 to TRBJ1-2, with D unresolved. The sample was whole blood, taken in connection with sensitization to the hapten diphenylcyclopropenone (DPC). The CDR3 protein is CATSRDSPAGYYGYTF. CDR3 DNA sequence: TGTGCCACCAGCAGAGATTCCCCGGCGGGATACTATGGCTACACCTTC.